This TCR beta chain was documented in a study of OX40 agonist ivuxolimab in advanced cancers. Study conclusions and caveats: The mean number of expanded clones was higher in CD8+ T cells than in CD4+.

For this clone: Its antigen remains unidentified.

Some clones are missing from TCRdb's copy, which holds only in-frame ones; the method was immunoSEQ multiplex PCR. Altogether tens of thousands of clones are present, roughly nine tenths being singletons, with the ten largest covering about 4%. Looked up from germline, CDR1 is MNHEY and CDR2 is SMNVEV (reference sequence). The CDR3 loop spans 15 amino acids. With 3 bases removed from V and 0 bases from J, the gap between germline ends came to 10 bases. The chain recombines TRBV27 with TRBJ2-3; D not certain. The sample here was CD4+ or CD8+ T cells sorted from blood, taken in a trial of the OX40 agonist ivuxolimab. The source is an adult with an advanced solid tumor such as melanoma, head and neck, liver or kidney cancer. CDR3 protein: CASSFLTSSTDTQYF. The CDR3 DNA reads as TGTGCCAGCAGTTTTTTAACGAGTAGCACAGATACGCAGTATTTT.